This record concerns one T cell receptor beta chain sequence. This receptor's antigen is unknown. Base qualities are not recorded, but no much larger clone differs from it by a single base. The data originate from a study of shared clonotypes between healthy human individuals (dated by TCRdb to about 2020). With regard to the full study: Three men and a couple of women, aged 18 to 49 years, made up the cohort. Blood TCR repertoires of a handful of healthy adults were deeply sequenced to estimate repertoire size and the extent of clonotype sharing between individuals. For each donor, three plates each were used for CD4 naive and CD4 memory, two plates were used for CD8 naive, and one plate was used for CD8 memory. Between about 0.94 and 10 billion PBMCs per donor were obtained by leukapheresis. Libraries were prepared and TCR repertoires were sequenced by different laboratories using diverse techniques, in order to increase sequencing depth and limit assay-specific biases.

What the work shows at the level of the full study, not this receptor alone: Roughly 5% of naive CD4, 3.5% of naive CD8, 2.3% of memory CD4, and 0.4% of memory CD8 clonotypes were shared across several donors. Higher generation probabilities were observed for clonotypes shared by all four sorted-subset donors than for non-shared clonotypes. Incomplete sequencing was indicated by rarefaction of sorted-subset datasets, despite the large sequencing depth. The genetic and exposure-history diversity represented was limited by the small number of donors. Pairwise subsampling led to the expectation that sequencing depth would affect the degree of clonotype sharing among donors. Sampling was restricted to blood, and TCR repertoires in tissues likely differ from the TCR repertoires found in blood. Naive subsets generally had larger estimated clonotype richness than memory subsets did.

CD8 naive samples were CD45RO-negative cells positively selected for CCR7, giving a CD45RA+CCR7+ population that excluded TemRA cells. Healthy HIV-negative adults with no recently reported acute infections or vaccinations were included as donors. Only Caucasian adults living in Nashville, Tennessee, USA were represented among the donors. After blood collection by leukapheresis, PBMCs were isolated using Ficoll-Histopaque density gradient centrifugation and then cryopreserved in the vapor phase of liquid nitrogen. Analytical flow cytometry was used to check the purity and quantity of every magnetically sorted T cell population. Genomic DNA was isolated from each sorted fraction and quantified by UV absorbance on a Nanodrop 2000c. The junction shows trimming of 0 bases on V and 0 bases on J, plus 12 bases between the germline ends. Reading the germline V gene gives CDR1 LGHNA and CDR2 YSLEER. The CDR3 measures 17 amino acids from cysteine to phenylalanine. Only the CDR3 DNA stays, 51 bases, in frame from base 1.

TCR CDR3 regions were amplified from genomic DNA by multiplex PCR using the deep immunoSEQ assay. Extracted genomic DNA from each cell subset was spread evenly across all wells of several immunoSEQ 96-well plates, with each plate serving as a replicate. For sorted subsets, roughly 0.2 ug genomic DNA, equal to about 30,000 T cell genomes, was loaded into each replicate PCR. The purified libraries were quantified using a Qubit 3.0 fluorometer, sized with a Bioanalyzer 2100, and then quantified again using the KAPA Library Quantification kit. Every immunoSEQ 96-well plate was sequenced on a dedicated single-read 150-cycle Illumina NextSeq 550 flow cell. In the paper's pipeline: The immunoSEQ output contained only junctional sequences without quality scores, so filtering could not match that applied to full-length reads. Sequences were annotated with PyIR, a Python wrapper for IgBLAST v1.9, using IMGT germline references to assign V/J genes and CDR3. Reads were filtered out if the reads had weak V/J assignments (E-value above 1e-6), no CDR3, stop codons, out-of-frame junctions, or ambiguous translated residues. V3J clonotypes were defined as sequences sharing the same inferred V gene, J gene, and CDR3 amino acid sequence. Percentage overlap between repertoires was calculated by dividing the number of shared unique clonotypes by the size of the smaller repertoire. Three approaches were used to assess repertoire richness: RTK rarefaction, the Chao1 estimator, and Recon v2.1 estimates of unobserved clonotypes. For all TCRbeta clonotypes obtained by the gDNA method from several donors, generation probabilities were computed with OLGA. Sourced from immuneACCESS, this table was stored by TCRdb with only in-frame sequences that have V and J called. A share of the clones is absent; for the studies checked, an unresolved V gene accounts for under half, and the remainder has no known explanation. V and J calls and clone size come straight from that table; D and trimming were deduced from the DNA. This sample comprises about 2.2 million clones, around 95% of them detected only once. In total, the top ten clones hold 1.5% to 2% of the sample.

The chain is made from TRBV4-3 and TRBJ2-1; the D gene is not confidently resolved. The sequence came from a man between 18 and 29 years old in good health. Some clones in this sample may be carry-over from other donors' samples. Sequencing was performed on naive CD8+ T cells from PBMCs. The intended sense of this specimen's cell subset or site label: CD45RA+CCR7+. The CDR3 reads as follows: CASSQEVRWSSYNEQFF. In nucleotide form, the sequence is TGCGCCAGCAGCCAAGAAGTCAGGTGGAGCTCCTACAATGAGCAGTTCTTC.